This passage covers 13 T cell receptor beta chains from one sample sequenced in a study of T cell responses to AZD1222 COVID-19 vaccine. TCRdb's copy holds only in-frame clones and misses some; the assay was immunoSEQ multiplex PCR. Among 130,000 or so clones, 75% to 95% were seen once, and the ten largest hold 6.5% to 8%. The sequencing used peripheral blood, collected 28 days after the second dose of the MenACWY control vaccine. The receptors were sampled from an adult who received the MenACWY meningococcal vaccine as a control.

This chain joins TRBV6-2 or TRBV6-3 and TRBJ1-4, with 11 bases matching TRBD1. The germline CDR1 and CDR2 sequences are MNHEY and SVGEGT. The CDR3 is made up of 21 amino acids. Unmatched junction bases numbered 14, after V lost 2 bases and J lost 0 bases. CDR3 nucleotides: TGTGCCAGCAGTTACCGGACCGGGACAGGGGGATATGCTGCAACTAATGAAAAACTGTTTTTT. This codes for CASSYRTGTGGYAATNEKLFF.

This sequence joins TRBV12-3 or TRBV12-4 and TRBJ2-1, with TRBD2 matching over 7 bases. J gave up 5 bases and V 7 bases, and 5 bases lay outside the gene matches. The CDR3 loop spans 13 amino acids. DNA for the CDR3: TGTGCCAGCACCCTGGGACTAAACAATGAGCAGTTCTTC. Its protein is CASTLGLNNEQFF.

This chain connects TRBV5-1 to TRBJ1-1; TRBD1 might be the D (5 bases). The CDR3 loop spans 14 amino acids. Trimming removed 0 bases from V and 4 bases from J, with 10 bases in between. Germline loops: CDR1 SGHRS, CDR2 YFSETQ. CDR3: CASSLVTGGTEAFF. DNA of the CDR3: TGCGCCAGCAGCTTGGTCACTGGGGGCACTGAAGCTTTCTTT.

CDR3 in amino acids: CASSTSGQGNSPLHF. As DNA, the CDR3 is TGTGCCAGTAGTACCTCGGGACAGGGGAATTCACCCCTCCACTTT. The rearrangement links TRBV19 to TRBJ1-6; 10 bases are a match to TRBD1. The CDR3 is made up of 15 amino acids. V trimming: 4 bases; J trimming: 7 bases; junction bases outside the gene matches: 4. The V gene's germline CDR1 is LNHDA and CDR2 SQIVND (reference sequence). The entire variable domain, with the rest obtained from reference TRBV19 and TRBJ1-6, is as follows: DGGITQSPKYLFRKEGQNVTLSCEQNLNHDAMYWYRQDPGQGLRLIYYSQIVNDFQKGDIAEGYSVSREKKESFPLTVTSAQKNPTAFYLCASSTSGQGNSPLHFGNGTRLTVT.

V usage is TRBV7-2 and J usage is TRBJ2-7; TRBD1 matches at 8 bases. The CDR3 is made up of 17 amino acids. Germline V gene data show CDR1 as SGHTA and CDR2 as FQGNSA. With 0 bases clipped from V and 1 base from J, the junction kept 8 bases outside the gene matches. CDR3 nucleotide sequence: TGTGCCAGCAGCTTAGCTAGGGGGACAGGACATTCCTACGAGCAGTACTTC. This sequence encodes CASSLARGTGHSYEQYF.

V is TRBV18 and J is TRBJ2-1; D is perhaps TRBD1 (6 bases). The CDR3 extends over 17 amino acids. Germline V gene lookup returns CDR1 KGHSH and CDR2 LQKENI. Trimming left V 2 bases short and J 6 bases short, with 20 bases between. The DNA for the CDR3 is TGTGCCAGCTCACCAGAAGGGTCAGGGGTTGGGTCCAATGAGCAGTTCTTC. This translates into CASSPEGSGVGSNEQFF.

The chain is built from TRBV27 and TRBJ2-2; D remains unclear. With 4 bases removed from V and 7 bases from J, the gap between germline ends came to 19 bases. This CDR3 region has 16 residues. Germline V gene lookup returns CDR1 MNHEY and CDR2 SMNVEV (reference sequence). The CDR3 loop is CASSSALGIYIGELFF. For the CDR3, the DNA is TGTGCCAGCAGTTCCGCGTTGGGGATCTATATCGGGGAGCTGTTTTTT.

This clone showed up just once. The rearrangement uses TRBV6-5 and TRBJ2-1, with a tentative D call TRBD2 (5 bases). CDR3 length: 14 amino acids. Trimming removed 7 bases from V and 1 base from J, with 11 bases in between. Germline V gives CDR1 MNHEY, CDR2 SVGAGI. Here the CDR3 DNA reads TGTGCCAGCACTAGCTGGGGTTCCTACAATGAGCAGTTCTTC. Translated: CASTSWGSYNEQFF.

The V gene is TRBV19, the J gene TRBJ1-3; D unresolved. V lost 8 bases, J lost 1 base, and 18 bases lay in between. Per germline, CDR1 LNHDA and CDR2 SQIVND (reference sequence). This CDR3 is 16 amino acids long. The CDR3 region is CASLQRGIGSGNTIYF. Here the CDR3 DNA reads TGTGCCAGTTTACAGCGGGGAATTGGGTCTGGAAACACCATATATTTT.

In DNA, the CDR3 is TGTGCCAGCAGCTTAGAGACGCAACTGACCGGGGAGCTGTTTTTT. Amino acid sequence: CASSLETQLTGELFF. This chain connects TRBV11-1 to TRBJ2-2; D unclear. The V gene's germline CDR1 is SGHAT and CDR2 FQDESV (reference sequence). Trimming pared 1 base from V and 5 bases from J, leaving 11 bases between. The CDR3 runs to 15 residues.

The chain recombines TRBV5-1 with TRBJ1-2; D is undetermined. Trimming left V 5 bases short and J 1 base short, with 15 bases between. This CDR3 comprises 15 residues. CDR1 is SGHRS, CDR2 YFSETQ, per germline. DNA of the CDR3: TGCGCCAGCAGGCCGGACGGGCAAGTTAACTATGGCTACACCTTC. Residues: CASRPDGQVNYGYTF.

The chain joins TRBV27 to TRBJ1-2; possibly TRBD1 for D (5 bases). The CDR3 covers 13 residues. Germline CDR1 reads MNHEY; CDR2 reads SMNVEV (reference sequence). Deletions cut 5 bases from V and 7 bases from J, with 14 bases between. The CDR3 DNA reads TGTGCCAGCAGTCACGACAGCTACTCTGGCTACACCTTC. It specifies CASSHDSYSGYTF.

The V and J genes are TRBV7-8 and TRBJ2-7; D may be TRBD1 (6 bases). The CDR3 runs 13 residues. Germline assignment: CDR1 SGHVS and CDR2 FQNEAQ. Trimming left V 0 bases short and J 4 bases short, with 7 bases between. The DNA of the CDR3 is TGTGCCAGCAGCTTAGCGCAGGGGTACGAGCAGTACTTC. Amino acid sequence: CASSLAQGYEQYF.